The rows below give T cell receptor beta chains drawn from one sample of a study of blood T cell repertoires in COVID-19. Profiling relied on immunoSEQ multiplex PCR, and the TCRdb table lists in-frame clones only, not all of them. The table records about 270,000 clones, roughly 90% of them present only once. What was sequenced was peripheral blood. The receptor source for this set is a woman in her seventies with COVID-19, enrolled during active disease. Each CDR3 is given with its conserved first and last residue. Fields, in order: D gene, clone size, V gene, J gene, CDR3 DNA, CDR3 protein. A D gene is named only where the DNA matches it firmly. For some rows the clone size is stated as once, few or many, or as a class when expanded; others skip it.

TRBD1	-	TRBV5-1	TRBJ2-5	TGCGCCAGCAGCGCCGGGACAGGCCTAGGGGAGACCCAGTACTTC	CASSAGTGLGETQYF
-	-	TRBV5-6	TRBJ2-7	TGTGCCAGCAGCTCCGACGGGTACGAGCAGTACTTC	CASSSDGYEQYF
TRBD1	-	TRBV3-1/TRBV3-2	TRBJ2-7	TGTGCCAGCAGCCAAGCAGGACAGGGGTACTCCTACGAGCAGTACTTC	CASSQAGQGYSYEQYF
TRBD1	once	TRBV2	TRBJ2-1	TGTGCCAGCAGTGAGGACAGGGGTTTGAGTGGGAATGAGCAGTTCTTC	CASSEDRGLSGNEQFF
-	-	TRBV11-1	TRBJ1-6	TGTGCCAGCAGCTTTGCTTCGGAGTATCCCCTCCACTTT	CASSFASEYPLHF
TRBD1	-	TRBV28	TRBJ1-2	TGTGCCAGCAGTTCGAGAGGGCAGGGGGATGGCTACACCTTC	CASSSRGQGDGYTF
-	-	TRBV21-1	TRBJ2-5	TGTGCCAGCAGCAAAGGTGGCACCTACAGGGAGACCCAGTACTTC	CASSKGGTYRETQYF
-	few	TRBV11-2	TRBJ2-2	TGTGCCAGCAGGGAACCCGGCGGGAACACCGGGGAGCTGTTTTTT	CASREPGGNTGELFF
TRBD1	few	TRBV19	TRBJ1-5	TGTGCCAGTAGGGACAGGAGCAATCAGCCCCAGCATTTT	CASRDRSNQPQHF
TRBD1	few	TRBV24-1	TRBJ2-1	TGTGCCACCAGTAACACAGGGGCCAATGAGCAGTTCTTC	CATSNTGANEQFF
TRBD1	-	TRBV27	TRBJ2-3	TGTGCCAGCAGTTTACAAGGACAGGGGAGCACAGATACGCAGTATTTT	CASSLQGQGSTDTQYF
TRBD1	-	TRBV4-3	TRBJ2-7	TGCGCCAGCAGCCAAGGCCGGTCCGACAGGGGCACCTACGAGCAGTACTTC	CASSQGRSDRGTYEQYF
TRBD1	-	TRBV19	TRBJ1-6	TGTGCCAGTAGTATTTTGGGACAGGGTAATTCACCCCTCCACTTT	CASSILGQGNSPLHF
-	-	TRBV4-1	TRBJ1-2	TGCGCCAGCAGCCAAAACAGCTTAACTAACTATGGCTACACCTTC	CASSQNSLTNYGYTF
TRBD2	-	TRBV6-5	TRBJ2-7	TGTGCCAGCAGTTCCCCGGGACTAGCGGGGTATCGGCAGTACTTC	CASSSPGLAGYRQYF
-	-	TRBV6-1	TRBJ1-2	TGTGCCAGCAGTGAATTAATGCAGGGCCCTTATGGCTACACCTTC	CASSELMQGPYGYTF
TRBD1	-	TRBV28	TRBJ1-2	TGTGCCAGCAGTGGACAGGGGCTCGTCTATGGCTACACCTTC	CASSGQGLVYGYTF
-	few	TRBV6-2/TRBV6-3	TRBJ1-1	TGTGCCAGCAGCAACACCCGTACTGAAGCTTTCTTT	CASSNTRTEAFF
TRBD2	-	TRBV3-1/TRBV3-2	TRBJ2-3	TGTGCCAGCAGCCAAGTCGGGGGGGCAAACACAGATACGCAGTATTTT	CASSQVGGANTDTQYF
-	-	TRBV11-2	TRBJ1-6	TGTGCCAGCAGCGACCTCGCGGGCAATTCACCCCTCCACTTT	CASSDLAGNSPLHF
-	-	TRBV19	TRBJ1-5	TGTGCCAGTAGTACCCAAGGGGTCGATCAGCCCCAGCATTTT	CASSTQGVDQPQHF
-	-	TRBV21-1	TRBJ1-2	TGTGCCAGCAGGGGGACAGGGACGGGCTACTATGGCTACACCTTC	CASRGTGTGYYGYTF
-	-	TRBV11-2	TRBJ2-7	TGTGCCAGCAGCTCCGACGAGGGATACGAGATCTACGAGCAGTACTTC	CASSSDEGYEIYEQYF
-	-	TRBV20-1	TRBJ1-2	TGCAGTGCTAGTGAGGGGGGCTATGGCTACACCTTC	CSASEGGYGYTF
-	-	TRBV12-2	TRBJ2-7	TGTGCAAGTCGCTTAGTTAGGCTAGCGGGGGCTACGAGCTCCTACGAGCAGTACTTC	CASRLVRLAGATSSYEQYF
-	-	TRBV5-1	TRBJ1-2	TGCGCCAGCAGCTTGGTGCCCGGGGAAGGAGGCTACACCTTC	CASSLVPGEGGYTF
-	once	TRBV24-1	TRBJ2-1	TGTGCCACCAGTGCCCCTCCCAGGGGTGAGCAGTTCTTC	CATSAPPRGEQFF